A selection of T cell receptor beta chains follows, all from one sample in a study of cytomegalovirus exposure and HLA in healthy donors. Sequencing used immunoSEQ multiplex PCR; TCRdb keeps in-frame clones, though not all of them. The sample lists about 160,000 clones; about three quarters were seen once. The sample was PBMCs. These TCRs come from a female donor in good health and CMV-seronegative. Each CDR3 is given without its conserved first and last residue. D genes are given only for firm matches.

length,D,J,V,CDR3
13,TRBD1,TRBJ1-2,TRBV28,ASGSPGTGDYGYT
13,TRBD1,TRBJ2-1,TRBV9,ASSVEGQGAGEQF
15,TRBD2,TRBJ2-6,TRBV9,ASSVRGGSPGANVLT
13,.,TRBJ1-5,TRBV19,ASSPTQQGSQPQH
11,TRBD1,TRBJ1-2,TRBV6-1,ASKGDRVAGYT
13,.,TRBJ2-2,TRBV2,ASSQPGEAAGELF
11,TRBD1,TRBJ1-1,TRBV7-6,ASSSPQGGKAF
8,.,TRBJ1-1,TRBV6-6,ASSSREAF
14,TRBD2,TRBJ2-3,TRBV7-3,ASSLTPSGRAYTQY
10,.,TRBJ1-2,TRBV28,ASSSDGAGYT
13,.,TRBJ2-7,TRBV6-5,ASSYSNGGAYEQY
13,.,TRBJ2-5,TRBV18,ASSPNGVPGETQY
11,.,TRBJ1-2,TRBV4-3,ASSQVEGDGYT
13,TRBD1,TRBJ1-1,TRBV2,ASSDDGTGNTEAF
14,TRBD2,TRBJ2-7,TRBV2,ASSEGREGQSNQQY
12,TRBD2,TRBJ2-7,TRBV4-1,ASSPGYPAGLQY
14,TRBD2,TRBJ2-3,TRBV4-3,ASSQGAGDPVDTQY
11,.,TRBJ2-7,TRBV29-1,SVRFPGTYEQY
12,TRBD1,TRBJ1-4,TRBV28,ASSDRQGLEKLF
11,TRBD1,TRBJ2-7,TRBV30,AWRQGATKEQY
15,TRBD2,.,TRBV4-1,ASSPRLAGSLDYEQY
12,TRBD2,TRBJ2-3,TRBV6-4,ASSDGFGGRQKY
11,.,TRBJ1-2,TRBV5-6,ASSLLWDTGYT
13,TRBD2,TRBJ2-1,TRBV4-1,ASSHEAGGPSEQF
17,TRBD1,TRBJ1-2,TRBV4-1,ASSQHKPTTGARHYGYT
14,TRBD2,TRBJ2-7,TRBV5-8,ASSLGTSGTPYEQY
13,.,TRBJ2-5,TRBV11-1,ASSLDQGSQETQY
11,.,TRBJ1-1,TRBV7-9,ASSFRTEPEAF
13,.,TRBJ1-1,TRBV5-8,ASSSGWGPNTEAF
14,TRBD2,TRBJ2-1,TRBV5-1,ASSSTGTSGREEQF
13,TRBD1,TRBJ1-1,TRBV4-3,ASSLEQGSNTEAF
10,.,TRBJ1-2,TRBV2,ASSETGYGYT